This T cell receptor (beta chain) was retrieved from a study of siplizumab effects on memory and regulatory T cells. Assays covered roughly 90,000 TCR templates per sample. The table came from immunoSEQ multiplex PCR; TCRdb's copy has only in-frame clones and leaves some out. The table shows more than 85,000 clones, with about 90% occurring only once. Turning to this clone: Its target is not known.

General study results and limits: Naive T cells were seemingly more diverse than memory cells, and major contributions to the alloresponse seemed to be made by them. Researchers could not give a naive or memory phenotype to roughly 75-95% of proliferating CD4+ or CD8+ clones. Where siplizumab was present, mappable alloreactive CD4+ clones averaged 68.8% Treg-derived, compared with roughly 30% in controls.

The length of the CDR3 is 14 residues. Per the germline V gene, CDR1 is SGHRS and CDR2 is YFSETQ. Unmatched junction bases numbered 6, after V lost 4 bases and J lost 3 bases. The sample taken for sequencing was CD4+ T cells sorted from blood. The source of this sequence is a human donor in good health. Some clones in this sample may be carry-over from other donors' samples. V is TRBV5-1 and J is TRBJ2-5; 7 bases are shared with TRBD2. CDR3 coding DNA: TGCGCCAGCAGCCTGGAAACTAGCGAAGAGACCCAGTACTTC. As protein: CASSLETSEETQYF.